The T cell receptor beta chain under discussion was sequenced for a study of T-cell reconstitution after alpha-beta-depleted transplantation in children. This clonotype occurred a few times. A library of TCRbeta sequences, prepared with unique molecular identifiers, was generated. From the PCR reads, TCRdb called clonotypes with MiXCR, one entry per CDR3 protein. The repertoire includes around 370,000 distinct CDR3 sequences, 10% of them detected once, and 2% to 3% sits in the top ten. The sample in question was PBMCs from the stem cell graft donor, obtained from the stem cell graft. This TCR derives from a human donor who donated a stem cell graft to a child with acute lymphoblastic leukemia.

CDR3 bases: TGTGCCAGCAGCGGGTACAGCCCTAATGAGCAGTTCTTC. As protein: CASSGYSPNEQFF. The chain couples TRBV2 to TRBJ2-1; D is undetermined. Germline V gives CDR1 SNHLY, CDR2 FYNNEI. The CDR3 is 13 amino acids. V was trimmed by 6 bases and J by 7 bases, leaving 13 bases between them.